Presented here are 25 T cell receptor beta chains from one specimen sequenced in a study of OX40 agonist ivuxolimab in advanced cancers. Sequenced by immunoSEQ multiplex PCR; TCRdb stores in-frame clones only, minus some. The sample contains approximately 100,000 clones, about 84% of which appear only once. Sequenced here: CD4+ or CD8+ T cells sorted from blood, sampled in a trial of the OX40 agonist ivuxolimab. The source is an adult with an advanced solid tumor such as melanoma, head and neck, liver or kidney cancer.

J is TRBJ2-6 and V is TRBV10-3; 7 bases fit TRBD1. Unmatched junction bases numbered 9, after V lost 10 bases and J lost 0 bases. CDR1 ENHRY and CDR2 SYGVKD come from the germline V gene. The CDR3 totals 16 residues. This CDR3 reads CATNTGQHSGANVLTF. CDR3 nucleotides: TGTGCCACCAACACGGGACAGCACTCTGGGGCCAACGTCCTGACTTTC.

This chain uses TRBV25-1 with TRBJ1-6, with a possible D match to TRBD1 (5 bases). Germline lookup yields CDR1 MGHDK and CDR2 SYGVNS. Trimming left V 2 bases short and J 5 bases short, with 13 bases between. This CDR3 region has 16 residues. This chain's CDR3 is CASSERKVGDNSPLHF. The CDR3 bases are TGTGCCAGCAGTGAACGAAAAGTGGGGGATAATTCACCCCTCCACTTT.

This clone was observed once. CDR3 DNA: TGCGCCACCCGGGACAGGGTCTCGGGAGAGACCCAGTACTTC. It codes for CATRDRVSGETQYF. The chain combines TRBV10-1 with TRBJ2-5, with 9 bases matching TRBD1. This CDR3 comprises 14 residues. Germline lookup yields CDR1 WNHNN and CDR2 SYGVQD (reference sequence). Trimming removed 10 bases from V and 4 bases from J; junction bases left unmatched: 10.

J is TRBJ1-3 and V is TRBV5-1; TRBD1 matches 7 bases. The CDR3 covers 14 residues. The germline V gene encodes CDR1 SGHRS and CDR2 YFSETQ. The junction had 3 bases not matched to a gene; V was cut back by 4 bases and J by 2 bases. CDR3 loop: CASSPGTAGNTIYF. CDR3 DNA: TGCGCCAGCAGCCCCGGGACAGCTGGAAACACCATATATTTT.

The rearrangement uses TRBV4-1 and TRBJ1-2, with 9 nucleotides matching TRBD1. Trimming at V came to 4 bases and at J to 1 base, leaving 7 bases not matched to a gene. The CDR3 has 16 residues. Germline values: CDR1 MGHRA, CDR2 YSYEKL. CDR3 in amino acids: CASSPEGTGLNYGYTF. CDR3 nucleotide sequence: TGCGCCAGCAGCCCAGAGGGGACAGGGCTTAACTATGGCTACACCTTC.

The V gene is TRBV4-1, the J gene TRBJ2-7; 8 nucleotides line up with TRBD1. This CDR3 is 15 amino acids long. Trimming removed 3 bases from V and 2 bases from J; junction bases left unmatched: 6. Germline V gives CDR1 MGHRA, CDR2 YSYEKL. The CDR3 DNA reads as TGCGCCAGCAGCCAGGAAACAGGGGGAACCTACGAGCAGTACTTC. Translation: CASSQETGGTYEQYF.

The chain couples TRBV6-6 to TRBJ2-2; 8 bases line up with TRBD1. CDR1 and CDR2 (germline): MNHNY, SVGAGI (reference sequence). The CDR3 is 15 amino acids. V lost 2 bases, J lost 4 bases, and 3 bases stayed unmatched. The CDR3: CASSYGTGGTGELFF. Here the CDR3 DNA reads TGTGCCAGCAGTTACGGAACAGGGGGCACCGGGGAGCTGTTTTTT.

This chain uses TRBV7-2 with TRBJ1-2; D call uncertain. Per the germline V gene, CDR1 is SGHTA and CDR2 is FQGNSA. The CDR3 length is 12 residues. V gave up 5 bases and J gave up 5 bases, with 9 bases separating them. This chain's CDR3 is CASSPHGYGYTF. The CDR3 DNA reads TGTGCCAGCAGCCCCCACGGGTATGGCTACACCTTC.

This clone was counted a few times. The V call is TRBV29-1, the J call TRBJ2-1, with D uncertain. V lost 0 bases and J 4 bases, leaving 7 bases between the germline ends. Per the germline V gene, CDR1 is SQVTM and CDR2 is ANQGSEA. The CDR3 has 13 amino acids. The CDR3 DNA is TGCAGCGTTGAAGATTTGGAGTACAATGAGCAGTTCTTC. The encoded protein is CSVEDLEYNEQFF.

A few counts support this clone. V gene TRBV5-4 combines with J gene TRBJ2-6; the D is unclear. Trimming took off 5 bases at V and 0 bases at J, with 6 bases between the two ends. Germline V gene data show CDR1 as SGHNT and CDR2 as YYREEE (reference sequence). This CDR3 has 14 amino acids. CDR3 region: CASRVTSGANVLTF. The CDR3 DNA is TGTGCCAGCAGGGTAACCTCTGGGGCCAACGTCCTGACTTTC.

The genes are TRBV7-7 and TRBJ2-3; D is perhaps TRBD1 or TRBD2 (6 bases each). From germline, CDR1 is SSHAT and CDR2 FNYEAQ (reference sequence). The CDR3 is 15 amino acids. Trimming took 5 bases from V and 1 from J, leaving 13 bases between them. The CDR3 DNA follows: TGTGCCAGCAGCCGCGGAGGGGGGCGCACAGATACGCAGTATTTT. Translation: CASSRGGGRTDTQYF.

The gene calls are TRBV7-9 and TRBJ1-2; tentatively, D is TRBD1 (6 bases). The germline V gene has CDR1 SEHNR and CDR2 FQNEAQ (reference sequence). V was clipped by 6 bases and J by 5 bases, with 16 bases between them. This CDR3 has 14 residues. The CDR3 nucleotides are TGTGCCAGCAGTCGTGGACAGTATGGGTATGGCTACACCTTC. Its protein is CASSRGQYGYGYTF. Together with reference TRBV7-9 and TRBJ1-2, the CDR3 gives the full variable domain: DTGVSQNPRHKITKRGQNVTFRCDPISEHNRLYWYRQTLGQGPEFLTYFQNEAQLEKSRLLSDRFSAERPKGSFSTLEIQRTEQGDSAMYLCASSRGQYGYGYTFGSGTRLTVV.

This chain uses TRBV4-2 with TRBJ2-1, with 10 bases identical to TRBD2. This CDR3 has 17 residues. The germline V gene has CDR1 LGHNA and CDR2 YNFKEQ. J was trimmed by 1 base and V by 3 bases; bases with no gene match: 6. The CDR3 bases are TGTGCCAGCAGCCAGGTTCTAGCGGGGGTGTCCTACAATGAGCAGTTCTTC. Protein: CASSQVLAGVSYNEQFF.

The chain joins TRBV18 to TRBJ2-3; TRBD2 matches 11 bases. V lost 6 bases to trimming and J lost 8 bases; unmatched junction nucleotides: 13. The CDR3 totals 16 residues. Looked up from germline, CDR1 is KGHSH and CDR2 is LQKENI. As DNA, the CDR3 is TGTGCCAGCTCCCCGCCTAGCGGGAGGTCAGTGGGTACGCAGTATTTT. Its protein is CASSPPSGRSVGTQYF. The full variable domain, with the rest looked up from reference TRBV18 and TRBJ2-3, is NAGVMQNPRHLVRRRGQEARLRCSPMKGHSHVYWYRQLPEEGLKFMVYLQKENIIDESGMPKERFSAEFPKEGPSILRIQQVVRGDSAAYFCASSPPSGRSVGTQYFGPGTRLTVL.

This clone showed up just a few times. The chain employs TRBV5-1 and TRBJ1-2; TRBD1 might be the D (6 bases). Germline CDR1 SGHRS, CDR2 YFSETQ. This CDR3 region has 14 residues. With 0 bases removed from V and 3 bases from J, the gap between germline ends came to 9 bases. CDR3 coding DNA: TGCGCCAGCAGCTTGGACCGGGGGCACTATGGCTACACCTTC. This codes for CASSLDRGHYGYTF.

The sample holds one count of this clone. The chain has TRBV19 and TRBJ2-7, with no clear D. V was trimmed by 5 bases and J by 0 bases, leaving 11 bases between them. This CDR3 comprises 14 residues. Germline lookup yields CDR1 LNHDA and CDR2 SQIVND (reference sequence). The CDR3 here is CASSLEFSSYEQYF. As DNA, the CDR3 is TGTGCCAGTAGTTTGGAGTTTAGCTCCTACGAGCAGTACTTC.

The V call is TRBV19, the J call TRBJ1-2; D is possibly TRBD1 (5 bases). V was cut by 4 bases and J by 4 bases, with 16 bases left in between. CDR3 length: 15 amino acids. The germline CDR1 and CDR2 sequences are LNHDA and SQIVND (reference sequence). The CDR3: CASSTSTEPGYGYTF. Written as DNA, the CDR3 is TGTGCCAGTAGTACCTCGACAGAGCCAGGCTATGGCTACACCTTC.

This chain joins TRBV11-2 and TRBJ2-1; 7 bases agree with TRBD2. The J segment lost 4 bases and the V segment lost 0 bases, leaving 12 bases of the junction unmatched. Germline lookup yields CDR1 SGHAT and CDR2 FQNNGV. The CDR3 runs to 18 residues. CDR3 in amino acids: CASSLESGLAAIYNEQFF. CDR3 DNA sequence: TGTGCCAGCAGCTTAGAGTCCGGGCTAGCGGCGATTTACAATGAGCAGTTCTTC.

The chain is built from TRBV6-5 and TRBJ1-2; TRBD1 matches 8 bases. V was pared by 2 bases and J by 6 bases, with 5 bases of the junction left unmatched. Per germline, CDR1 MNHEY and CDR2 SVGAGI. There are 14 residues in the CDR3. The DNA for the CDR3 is TGTGCCAGCAGTTACGCAGGGGGCGGAGATGGCTACACCTTC. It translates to CASSYAGGGDGYTF.

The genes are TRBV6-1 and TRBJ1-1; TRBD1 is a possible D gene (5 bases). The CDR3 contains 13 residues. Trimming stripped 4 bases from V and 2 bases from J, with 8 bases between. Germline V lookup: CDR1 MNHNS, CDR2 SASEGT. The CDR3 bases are TGTGCCAGCAGTGGACAGCAAAACACTGAAGCTTTCTTT. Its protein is CASSGQQNTEAFF.

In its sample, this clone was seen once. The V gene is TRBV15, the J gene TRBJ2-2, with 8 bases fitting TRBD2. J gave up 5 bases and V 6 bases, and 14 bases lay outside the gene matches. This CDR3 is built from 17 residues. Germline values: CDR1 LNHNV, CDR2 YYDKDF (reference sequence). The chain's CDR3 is CATRPLLGSGVTGELFF. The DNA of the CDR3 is TGTGCCACCAGGCCCTTGTTGGGTAGCGGGGTAACCGGGGAGCTGTTTTTT.

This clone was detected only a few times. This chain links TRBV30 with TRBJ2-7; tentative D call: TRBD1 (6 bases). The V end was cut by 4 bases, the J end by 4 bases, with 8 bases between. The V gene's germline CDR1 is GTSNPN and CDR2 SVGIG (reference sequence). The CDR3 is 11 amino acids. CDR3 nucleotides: TGTGCCTGGATCACAGGGTACGAGCAGTACTTC. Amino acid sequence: CAWITGYEQYF.

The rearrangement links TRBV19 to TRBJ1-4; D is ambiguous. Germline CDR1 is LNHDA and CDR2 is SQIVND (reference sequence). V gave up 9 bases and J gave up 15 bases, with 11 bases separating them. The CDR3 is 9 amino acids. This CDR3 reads CARPAPVFF. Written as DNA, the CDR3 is TGTGCCAGACCTGCCCCCGTGTTTTTT.

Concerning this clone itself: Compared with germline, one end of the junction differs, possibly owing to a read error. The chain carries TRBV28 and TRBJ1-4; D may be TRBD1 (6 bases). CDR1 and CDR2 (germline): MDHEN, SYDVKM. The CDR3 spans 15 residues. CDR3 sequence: CASGLQGATNEKLFF. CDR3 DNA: TGTGCCAGCGGTTTACAGGGTGCAACTAATGAAAAACTGTTTTTT.

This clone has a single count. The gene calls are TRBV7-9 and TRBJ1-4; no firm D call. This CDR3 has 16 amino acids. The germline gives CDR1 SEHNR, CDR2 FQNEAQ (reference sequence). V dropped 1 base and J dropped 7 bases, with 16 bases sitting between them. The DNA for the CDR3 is TGTGCCAGCAGCTTAGTTTCTCGACTGCTTCGTGAAAAACTGTTTTTT. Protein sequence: CASSLVSRLLREKLFF.